These 32 T cell receptor beta chains share one sample of origin, sequenced in a study of T cell responses to AZD1222 COVID-19 vaccine. Profiling relied on immunoSEQ multiplex PCR, and the TCRdb table lists in-frame clones only, not all of them. Altogether 90,000 to 130,000 clones are present, roughly nine tenths being singletons, with the ten largest covering 3.1%. The sample here was peripheral blood, taken on day 0 of MenACWY control vaccination. All receptors come from an adult in good health.

This chain uses TRBV11-2 with TRBJ2-1; 7 nucleotides agree with TRBD2. J was trimmed by 6 bases and V by 5 bases; bases with no gene match: 7. Germline CDR1 SGHAT, CDR2 FQNNGV. The CDR3 consists of 14 residues. The CDR3, as DNA: TGTGCCAGCAGCCGAGAGACTAGCCCCAATGAGCAGTTCTTC. The encoded protein is CASSRETSPNEQFF.

The rearrangement links TRBV6-2 or TRBV6-3 to TRBJ2-7; D is possibly TRBD1 or TRBD2 (5 bases each). Deletions cut 4 bases from V and 3 bases from J, with 22 bases between. Looked up from germline, CDR1 is MNHEY and CDR2 is SVGEGT. The CDR3 sequence is 17 residues long. In DNA form, the CDR3 reads TGTGCCAGCAGTTCCTACTGGGACCCCAGTATAGACTACGAGCAGTACTTC. Protein: CASSSYWDPSIDYEQYF.

The V gene is TRBV28, the J gene TRBJ2-1; 9 bases line up with TRBD2. J gave up 8 bases and V 6 bases, and 11 bases lay outside the gene matches. Per the germline V gene, CDR1 is MDHEN and CDR2 is SYDVKM. The CDR3 runs 15 residues. DNA for the CDR3: TGTGCCAGCAGCTTAGCGCGGGGGGGTAGCTATGAGCAGTTCTTC. As protein: CASSLARGGSYEQFF. The full variable domain, with the rest looked up from reference TRBV28 and TRBJ2-1, is DVKVTQSSRYLVKRTGEKVFLECVQDMDHENMFWYRQDPGLGLRLIYFSYDVKMKEKGDIPEGYSVSREKKERFSLILESASTNQTSMYLCASSLARGGSYEQFFGPGTRLTVL.

The chain is built from TRBV12-3 or TRBV12-4 and TRBJ1-1; 7 bases map to TRBD1. This CDR3 has 13 residues. V lost 3 bases to trimming and J lost 11 bases; unmatched junction nucleotides: 9. The CDR3 is CASSLWGATGAFF. CDR3 sequence (DNA): TGTGCCAGCAGTTTGTGGGGGGCGACAGGGGCTTTCTTT.

This rearrangement joins TRBV7-9 to TRBJ1-5; D ambiguous. V lost 6 bases to trimming and J lost 9 bases, with 12 bases between them. CDR1 is SEHNR, CDR2 FQNEAQ, per germline (reference sequence). The CDR3 is 12 amino acids. The CDR3 sequence: CASSSNSGPQHF. Here the CDR3 DNA reads TGTGCCAGCAGTTCGAATTCGGGGCCCCAGCATTTT.

The rearrangement uses TRBV5-1 and TRBJ1-2; D is ambiguous. Trimming took off 2 bases at V and 4 bases at J, with 12 bases between the two ends. There are 14 residues in the CDR3. Germline V lookup: CDR1 SGHRS, CDR2 YFSETQ. The chain's CDR3 is CASSFSTNSYGYTF. CDR3 DNA: TGCGCCAGCAGCTTCTCGACGAATTCCTATGGCTACACCTTC.

The chain recombines TRBV6-5 with TRBJ2-2; D is perhaps TRBD1 (5 bases). Germline V gene data show CDR1 as MNHEY and CDR2 as SVGAGI. V lost 7 bases to trimming and J lost 4 bases, with 10 bases between them. There are 13 residues in the CDR3. CDR3: CASTSTVTGELFF. As DNA, the CDR3 is TGTGCCAGCACGTCGACAGTCACCGGGGAGCTGTTTTTT.

This clone was counted a single time. V usage is TRBV27 and J usage is TRBJ2-7; 12 nucleotides match TRBD2. The CDR3 covers 14 residues. In germline, CDR1 is MNHEY, CDR2 SMNVEV (reference sequence). With 8 bases clipped from V and 3 bases from J, the junction kept 5 bases outside the gene matches. CDR3 DNA sequence: TGTGCCAGCTCCGGACTAGCGGGGATCTACGAGCAGTACTTC. Translation gives CASSGLAGIYEQYF.

The CDR3 loop is CASSFEGNMNTEAFF. The CDR3 DNA sequence: TGTGCCAGCAGCTTTGAGGGTAACATGAACACTGAAGCTTTCTTT. The V and J genes are TRBV11-1 and TRBJ1-1; D is ambiguous. The germline V and J ends were trimmed by 3 bases and 0 bases, with 11 bases remaining between them. CDR3 size: 15 residues. Germline CDR1 is SGHAT and CDR2 is FQDESV (reference sequence).

This clone has more than one count but fewer than ten. The chain is built from TRBV19 and TRBJ2-7, with 8 bases fitting TRBD1. Germline values: CDR1 LNHDA, CDR2 SQIVND (reference sequence). CDR3 size: 14 residues. V trimming: 9 bases; J trimming: 0 bases; junction bases outside the gene matches: 7. In nucleotides, the CDR3 is TGTGCCAGCAAACAGGGGGTAAGCTCCTACGAGCAGTACTTC. It specifies CASKQGVSSYEQYF. Based on the CDR3 plus reference TRBV19 and TRBJ2-7, the full variable domain is DGGITQSPKYLFRKEGQNVTLSCEQNLNHDAMYWYRQDPGQGLRLIYYSQIVNDFQKGDIAEGYSVSREKKESFPLTVTSAQKNPTAFYLCASKQGVSSYEQYFGPGTRLTVT.

The V call is TRBV29-1, the J call TRBJ1-4; no reliable D call. The CDR3 sequence is 11 residues long. The ends were cut back, 7 bases at V and 8 bases at J, with 11 bases in the middle. From germline, CDR1 is SQVTM and CDR2 ANQGSEA. CDR3 in amino acids: CSAEAGEKLFF. In nucleotides, the CDR3 is TGCAGCGCTGAGGCGGGAGAAAAACTGTTTTTT.

The V call is TRBV11-1, the J call TRBJ1-1; 10 nucleotides line up with TRBD1. V was clipped by 2 bases and J by 6 bases; unmatched bases: 6. The CDR3 runs to 15 residues. Germline assignment: CDR1 SGHAT and CDR2 FQDESV (reference sequence). This CDR3 is CASSLQTGGPPEAFF. CDR3 bases: TGTGCCAGCAGCTTACAGACAGGGGGCCCCCCTGAAGCTTTCTTT.

CDR3 loop: CASRKAGQGAREQYF. Here the CDR3 DNA reads TGTGCCAGCAGAAAAGCGGGACAGGGAGCGCGCGAGCAGTACTTC. V and J are TRBV25-1 and TRBJ2-7, with 9 bases lining up with TRBD1. V gave up 6 bases and J gave up 6 bases; unmatched junction bases: 12. The CDR3 length is 15 residues. The germline V gene has CDR1 MGHDK and CDR2 SYGVNS.

The CDR3 reads CASSLQWTSGGYNEQFF. CDR3 nucleotides: TGTGCCAGCAGCTTGCAATGGACTAGCGGGGGGTACAATGAGCAGTTCTTC. The rearrangement uses TRBV7-9 and TRBJ2-1; 14 bases fit TRBD2. The trim removed 3 bases at V and 4 bases at J, leaving 5 bases unmatched. The CDR3 covers 17 residues. Germline V gene data show CDR1 as SEHNR and CDR2 as FQNEAQ (reference sequence).

This chain links TRBV7-9 with TRBJ2-5; the match to TRBD1 covers 8 bases. The germline CDR1 and CDR2 sequences are SEHNR and FQNEAQ (reference sequence). This CDR3 is 15 amino acids long. The junction had 6 bases not matched to a gene; V was cut back by 6 bases and J by 0 bases. CDR3 nucleotide sequence: TGTGCCAGCAGGCCCGGGACAGGACACCAAGAGACCCAGTACTTC. Protein sequence: CASRPGTGHQETQYF. Full variable domain (rest looked up from reference TRBV7-9 and TRBJ2-5): DTGVSQNPRHKITKRGQNVTFRCDPISEHNRLYWYRQTLGQGPEFLTYFQNEAQLEKSRLLSDRFSAERPKGSFSTLEIQRTEQGDSAMYLCASRPGTGHQETQYFGPGTRLLVL.

The chain uses TRBV7-6 and TRBJ2-5; the match to TRBD1 covers 11 bases. Looked up from germline, CDR1 is SGHVS and CDR2 is FNYEAQ. V was clipped by 2 bases and J by 5 bases; unmatched bases: 16. CDR3 length: 19 amino acids. In DNA form, the CDR3 reads TGTGCCAGCAGCTTATGGGCCAGGACGGACAGGGGGCTTAGGGAGACCCAGTACTTC. Amino acids: CASSLWARTDRGLRETQYF.

The table lists this clone with a count of one. The V call is TRBV29-1, the J call TRBJ2-7, with D possibly TRBD2 on 6 matching bases. The CDR3 spans 12 residues. V lost 2 bases to trimming and J lost 4 bases, with 9 bases between them. Germline V gives CDR1 SQVTM, CDR2 ANQGSEA. CDR3 protein: CSVEFGTYEQYF. DNA for the CDR3: TGCAGCGTTGAATTTGGGACTTACGAGCAGTACTTC.

The genes are TRBV3-1 (or the pseudogene TRBV3-2) and TRBJ1-2; tentatively, D is TRBD1 (5 bases). Germline V CDR1 and CDR2: LGHDT, YNNKEL (reference sequence). The CDR3 consists of 14 residues. V was trimmed by 2 bases and J by 8 bases, leaving 15 bases between them. The CDR3 loop is CASSQSHAGTGYTF. CDR3 coding DNA: TGTGCCAGCAGCCAAAGCCATGCGGGGACCGGCTACACCTTC.

This clone was picked up a small number of times. This chain connects TRBV7-9 to TRBJ1-1; the D is unclear. CDR1 and CDR2 from the germline V gene are SEHNR and FQNEAQ (reference sequence). Trimming took off 11 bases at V and 0 bases at J, with 10 bases between the two ends. The CDR3 runs 12 residues. CDR3 coding DNA: TGTGCCGCCGCTCCCATGAACACTGAAGCTTTCTTT. Its translation: CAAAPMNTEAFF.

The chain couples TRBV4-3 to TRBJ2-2, with 9 nucleotides matching TRBD2. The CDR3 has 18 amino acids. Germline values: CDR1 LGHNA, CDR2 YSLEER. V was pared by 1 base and J by 5 bases, with 11 bases of the junction left unmatched. CDR3 amino acids: CASSQVGSAGGQTGELFF. CDR3 nucleotide sequence: TGCGCCAGCAGCCAAGTTGGATCGGCGGGGGGGCAAACCGGGGAGCTGTTTTTT.

The chain joins TRBV19 to TRBJ2-1; 14 bases match TRBD2. J lost 6 bases, V lost 5 bases, and 6 bases had no gene match. Germline CDR1 is LNHDA and CDR2 is SQIVND (reference sequence). The CDR3 contains 16 residues. The CDR3 region is CASSGLAGGRGNEQFF. In DNA, the CDR3 is TGTGCCAGTAGTGGACTAGCGGGGGGCCGCGGCAATGAGCAGTTCTTC. Together with reference TRBV19 and TRBJ2-1, the CDR3 gives the full variable domain: DGGITQSPKYLFRKEGQNVTLSCEQNLNHDAMYWYRQDPGQGLRLIYYSQIVNDFQKGDIAEGYSVSREKKESFPLTVTSAQKNPTAFYLCASSGLAGGRGNEQFFGPGTRLTVL.

The CDR3 nucleotides read TGTGCCAGCAGTTCCCCCGGGACAGGGGGCTCCTACGAGCAGTACTTC. It codes for CASSSPGTGGSYEQYF. V and J are TRBV6-5 and TRBJ2-7; 11 positions match TRBD1. V shed 4 bases and J 0 bases; nucleotides not matched to a gene: 5. Germline V gene data show CDR1 as MNHEY and CDR2 as SVGAGI. This CDR3 spans 16 amino acids.

The genes are TRBV7-2 and TRBJ2-2; weak D call: TRBD1 (6 bases). Germline CDR1 SGHTA, CDR2 FQGNSA. There are 13 residues in the CDR3. V lost 2 bases to trimming and J lost 5 bases, with 6 bases between them. CDR3 coding DNA: TGTGCCAGCAGCTTAACAGGGACCGGGGAGCTGTTTTTT. It encodes CASSLTGTGELFF.

The chain joins TRBV7-3 to TRBJ1-1; D ambiguous. V was shortened by 5 bases and J by 5 bases, with 6 bases between the two germline ends. CDR3 length: 11 residues. Germline loops: CDR1 SGHTA, CDR2 FQGTGA. CDR3 in amino acids: CASSDGTEAFF. As DNA, the CDR3 is TGTGCCAGCAGCGACGGGACTGAAGCTTTCTTT.

The chain is built from TRBV19 and TRBJ2-2; D ambiguous. CDR1 is LNHDA and CDR2 is SQIVND in the germline V gene (reference sequence). The CDR3 is made up of 14 amino acids. The V gene lost 2 bases and the J gene lost 2 bases, with 6 bases spanning the gap. The CDR3 loop reads CASSILVNTGELFF. The CDR3 DNA reads TGTGCCAGTAGTATACTAGTAAACACCGGGGAGCTGTTTTTT.

Here the CDR3 DNA reads TGCGCCAGCAGCTTGGGGCAGGGAGCCTACAATGAGCAGTTCTTC. This encodes CASSLGQGAYNEQFF. J is TRBJ2-1 and V is TRBV5-1, with D perhaps being TRBD1 or TRBD2 (5 bases each). The length of the CDR3 is 15 residues. V lost 0 bases to trimming and J lost 2 bases, with 9 bases between them. The germline V gene has CDR1 SGHRS and CDR2 YFSETQ.

The chain employs TRBV6-2 or TRBV6-3 and TRBJ2-7, with D maybe TRBD2 (7 bases). Per germline, CDR1 MNHEY and CDR2 SVGEGT. The CDR3 runs to 14 residues. The V end was cut by 5 bases, the J end by 2 bases, with 13 bases between. The CDR3 coding sequence is TGTGCCAGCAGTCCGAGAGGGGGGGCCTACGAGCAGTACTTC. Translated: CASSPRGGAYEQYF.

The genes are TRBV19 and TRBJ2-2; perhaps TRBD2 as D (6 bases). Looked up from germline, CDR1 is LNHDA and CDR2 is SQIVND (reference sequence). The CDR3 is 13 residues long. V lost 5 bases to trimming and J lost 6 bases, with 10 bases between them. CDR3 nucleotide sequence: TGTGCCAGTAGTGCCGGGGGAGCCGGGGAGCTGTTTTTT. Translation gives CASSAGGAGELFF.

The rearrangement links TRBV7-9 to TRBJ1-5; tentatively, D is TRBD1 (5 bases). Germline loops: CDR1 SEHNR, CDR2 FQNEAQ (reference sequence). This CDR3 is built from 15 residues. The V gene lost 2 bases and the J gene lost 2 bases, with 10 bases spanning the gap. The CDR3 reads CASSLQGGGNQPQHF. In nucleotides, the CDR3 is TGTGCCAGCAGCTTACAGGGTGGCGGCAATCAGCCCCAGCATTTT.

CDR3 in DNA: TGTGCCAGTAGCACCGACAGTTCTTATAGCAATCAGCCCCAGCATTTT. Its protein is CASSTDSSYSNQPQHF. The genes are TRBV19 and TRBJ1-5; D is perhaps TRBD1 (5 bases). Germline-derived CDR1 and CDR2 are LNHDA and SQIVND (reference sequence). Trimming stripped 6 bases from V and 0 bases from J, with 15 bases between. CDR3 length equals 16 residues.

V gene TRBV30 combines with J gene TRBJ2-1; the match to TRBD2 covers 7 bases. From germline, CDR1 is GTSNPN and CDR2 SVGIG (reference sequence). After removal of 4 bases from V and 4 bases from J, the junction contained 7 bases not matched to a gene. This CDR3 has 14 residues. The CDR3 nucleotides are TGTGCCTGGACTCGTTGGGGGGGGTACAATGAGCAGTTCTTC. Its translation: CAWTRWGGYNEQFF. The full variable domain, rest sourced from reference TRBV30 and TRBJ2-1, is SQTIHQWPATLVQPVGSPLSLECTVEGTSNPNLYWYRQAAGRGLQLLFYSVGIGQISSEVPQNLSASRPQDRQFILSSKKLLLSDSGFYLCAWTRWGGYNEQFFGPGTRLTVL.

This chain connects TRBV5-8 to TRBJ1-5; no clear D. CDR3 length: 13 amino acids. The V gene lost 2 bases and the J gene lost 3 bases, with 6 bases spanning the gap. The germline gives CDR1 SGHTS, CDR2 YDEGEE. In nucleotides, the CDR3 is TGTGCCAGCAGCTTAACAGTCAATCAGCCCCAGCATTTT. It is translated as CASSLTVNQPQHF.